The text below deals with one T cell receptor beta chain. Its antigen is unidentified. The data stem from a study of metastatic and nonmetastatic thyroid tumors. Study-wide background: A comparison of repertoires was made across blood and tumor or nodule tissue from malignant and benign thyroid patients. Whole-study results and caveats: For both blood and tumor, malignant thyroid tumors reportedly showed significantly higher TCR beta diversity than benign nodules did.

The V end was cut by 7 bases, the J end by 5 bases, with 21 bases between. The CDR3 consists of 15 residues. Germline V CDR1 and CDR2: MNHNS, SASEGT. TCRdb reprocessed the PCR reads using MiXCR. The sample contains about 89,000 clones, around an eighth of which appear only once. Patients were all untreated before their thyroid surgery. This rearrangement joins TRBV6-1 to TRBJ2-7, with a possible D match to TRBD2 (5 bases). The origin of this receptor is a female donor with papillary thyroid cancer or a benign thyroid nodule (not recorded which). Some clones in this sample may be carry-over from other donors' samples. Sequencing was carried out using tumor tissue. CDR3 sequence reads: CASTDVLASSDEQYF. In DNA form, the CDR3 reads TGTGCCAGCACCGACGTGCTAGCATCTTCGGACGAGCAGTACTTC.